This TCR beta chain was captured by sequencing in a study of early T cells in non-severe SARS-CoV-2 infection. Background on the study: Bulk RNA taken from unsorted whole blood was sequenced, leaving chains unpaired.

The CDR3 contains 15 residues. The V gene end was trimmed by 4 bases and the J gene end by 1 base; junction bases not matched to a gene: 5. Germline CDR1 and CDR2: SGHRS and YFSETQ. This clonotype was detected many times. Attached unique molecular identifiers marked individual cDNA molecules. TCRdb fed the 5' RACE reads into MiXCR, producing one record per CDR3 protein. The data hold about 35,000 distinct CDR3 sequences, with 4.5% to 7% observed a single time. The sample here was whole blood, taken at baseline. This receptor was obtained from an adult who was a healthcare worker with PCR-confirmed SARS-CoV-2 infection or an uninfected control (not recorded which). The chain combines TRBV5-1 with TRBJ2-1; 7 positions agree with TRBD2. The chain's CDR3 is CASSRDYSSYNEQFF. CDR3 nucleotide sequence: TGCGCCAGCAGCCGGGACTATTCATCCTACAATGAGCAGTTCTTC.